The 25 T cell receptor beta chains in this list originate from one sample, sequenced in a study of siplizumab effects on memory and regulatory T cells. Here immunoSEQ multiplex PCR was the method, and the copy in TCRdb shows in-frame clones only, minus some. This table holds 99,000 or so clones, around 94% found once. Material for sequencing was non-Treg CD4+ T cells sorted from blood. The receptors originated from a human donor in good health.

The chain joins TRBV5-1 to TRBJ2-3; D unclear. V was trimmed by 0 bases and J by 0 bases, leaving 8 bases between them. This CDR3 has 15 amino acids. Germline V gives CDR1 SGHRS, CDR2 YFSETQ. CDR3 amino acids: CASSLDMRSTDTQYF. The CDR3 DNA follows: TGCGCCAGCAGCTTGGATATGAGGAGCACAGATACGCAGTATTTT.

Only a few counts were recorded for this clone. The chain links TRBV5-4 to TRBJ1-5; D is uncertain. CDR3 size: 13 residues. The germline V and J ends were trimmed by 2 bases and 2 bases, with 5 bases remaining between them. The germline V gene encodes CDR1 SGHNT and CDR2 YYREEE (reference sequence). The CDR3 here is CASSFGGNQPQHF. Here the CDR3 DNA reads TGTGCCAGCAGCTTTGGGGGCAATCAGCCCCAGCATTTT.

V is TRBV7-9 and J is TRBJ2-3; unclear D gene. Looked up from germline, CDR1 is SEHNR and CDR2 is FQNEAQ (reference sequence). This CDR3 has 13 amino acids. V lost 7 bases and J lost 0, with 8 bases in between. Here the CDR3 reads CASKFYSTDTQYF. CDR3 in DNA: TGTGCCAGCAAGTTTTACAGCACAGATACGCAGTATTTT.

V and J are TRBV7-8 and TRBJ2-1; D is ambiguous. This CDR3 spans 13 amino acids. CDR1 and CDR2 (germline): SGHVS, FQNEAQ. Trimming stripped 1 base from V and 4 bases from J, with 5 bases between. The CDR3 sequence is CASSLGLYNEQFF. The CDR3 nucleotides are TGTGCCAGCAGCTTAGGACTGTACAATGAGCAGTTCTTC.

V usage is TRBV19 and J usage is TRBJ1-2; 7 bases fit TRBD1. V shed 6 bases and J 8 bases; nucleotides not matched to a gene: 9. The germline V gene has CDR1 LNHDA and CDR2 SQIVND (reference sequence). This CDR3 spans 13 amino acids. This CDR3 reads CASSPRGLWGYTF. CDR3 coding DNA: TGTGCCAGTAGCCCTAGGGGGCTTTGGGGCTACACCTTC. The full variable domain, with the rest looked up from reference TRBV19 and TRBJ1-2, is DGGITQSPKYLFRKEGQNVTLSCEQNLNHDAMYWYRQDPGQGLRLIYYSQIVNDFQKGDIAEGYSVSREKKESFPLTVTSAQKNPTAFYLCASSPRGLWGYTFGSGTRLTVV.

The J gene is TRBJ2-2, the V gene TRBV6-1; possibly TRBD2 for D (6 bases). V lost 5 bases and J 7 bases, leaving 14 bases between the germline ends. CDR3 length: 14 amino acids. Germline assignment: CDR1 MNHNS and CDR2 SASEGT. CDR3 DNA: TGTGCCAGCAGTTCTTTAAGGGGAGGCGGGGAGCTGTTTTTT. It encodes CASSSLRGGGELFF.

This chain joins TRBV5-4 and TRBJ2-3, with a possible D match to TRBD2 (5 bases). CDR3 length: 16 amino acids. CDR1 SGHNT and CDR2 YYREEE come from the germline V gene (reference sequence). V lost 2 bases and J lost 6, with 19 bases in between. The CDR3 DNA reads TGTGCCAGCAGCTTACGACGGGAAGCGAAATCCGATACGCAGTATTTT. This codes for CASSLRREAKSDTQYF.

The chain joins TRBV27 to TRBJ2-2; 9 nucleotides line up with TRBD1. The germline CDR1 and CDR2 sequences are MNHEY and SMNVEV (reference sequence). The ends lost 6 bases at V and 3 bases at J; junction bases unmatched: 5. The length of the CDR3 is 15 residues. The CDR3 DNA follows: TGTGCCAGCAGCCGCCGGGACAGGGACACCGGGGAGCTGTTTTTT. Translating gives CASSRRDRDTGELFF.

V and J are TRBV27 and TRBJ2-2; 16 positions match TRBD2. CDR1 MNHEY and CDR2 SMNVEV come from the germline V gene (reference sequence). CDR3 length equals 17 residues. V lost 4 bases and J lost 4; bases outside the gene matches: 3. The CDR3 nucleotides read TGTGCCAGCAGTTCGGGACTAGCGGGAGGGCCCACCGGGGAGCTGTTTTTT. Encoded protein: CASSSGLAGGPTGELFF.

In nucleotides, the CDR3 is TGTGCCAGCAGCTTAGAGCGGGCGTCCAATGAGCAGTTCTTC. Its protein is CASSLERASNEQFF. The V gene is TRBV11-2, the J gene TRBJ2-1; TRBD2 is a possible D gene (5 bases). The germline V gene has CDR1 SGHAT and CDR2 FQNNGV. Trimming stripped 0 bases from V and 6 bases from J, with 9 bases between. The CDR3 is 14 residues long.

V is TRBV5-4 and J is TRBJ2-1; D unresolved. V gave up 0 bases and J gave up 2 bases, with 18 bases separating them. Looked up from germline, CDR1 is SGHNT and CDR2 is YYREEE (reference sequence). This CDR3 has 18 residues. The CDR3: CASSLDPRAKGPYNEQFF. The CDR3 DNA reads TGTGCCAGCAGCTTGGACCCTCGGGCGAAAGGTCCCTACAATGAGCAGTTCTTC. Filled out from reference TRBV5-4 and TRBJ2-1, the complete variable domain reads ETGVTQSPTHLIKTRGQQVTLRCSSQSGHNTVSWYQQALGQGPQFIFQYYREEENGRGNFPPRFSGLQFPNYSSELNVNALELDDSALYLCASSLDPRAKGPYNEQFFGPGTRLTVL.

This sequence joins TRBV19 and TRBJ2-5; no clear D. The CDR3 consists of 14 residues. V was shortened by 2 bases and J by 3 bases, with 10 bases between the two germline ends. Germline V gene data show CDR1 as LNHDA and CDR2 as SQIVND (reference sequence). This chain's CDR3 is CASSILARKETQYF. The CDR3 coding sequence is TGTGCCAGTAGTATATTAGCCCGAAAAGAGACCCAGTACTTC.

A single count supports this clone. The chain joins TRBV25-1 to TRBJ2-1, with 8 bases aligning to TRBD1. The J segment lost 5 bases and the V segment lost 5 bases, leaving 11 bases of the junction unmatched. Germline CDR1 MGHDK, CDR2 SYGVNS. CDR3 length: 16 residues. For the CDR3, the DNA is TGTGCCAGCAGTTGGCTCCGGGACAGGATGAACAATGAGCAGTTCTTC. Translating gives CASSWLRDRMNNEQFF. Supplemented by reference TRBV25-1 and TRBJ2-1, the full variable domain reads EADIYQTPRYLVIGTGKKITLECSQTMGHDKMYWYQQDPGMELHLIHYSYGVNSTEKGDLSSESTVSRIRTEHFPLTLESARPSHTSQYLCASSWLRDRMNNEQFFGPGTRLTVL.

V and J are TRBV5-6 and TRBJ1-3; the match to TRBD1 covers 8 bases. There are 16 residues in the CDR3. J gave up 0 bases and V 4 bases, and 6 bases lay outside the gene matches. CDR1 is SGHDT and CDR2 is YYEEEE in the germline V gene. Written as DNA, the CDR3 is TGTGCCAGCAGCCGAGGGACAGGCCGCTCTGGAAACACCATATATTTT. This sequence encodes CASSRGTGRSGNTIYF.

CDR3 coding DNA: TGTGCCAGCAGTTCGGGAGGACCCCAAGAGACCCAGTACTTC. Protein product: CASSSGGPQETQYF. This rearrangement joins TRBV28 to TRBJ2-5; 7 bases align to TRBD2. The CDR3 covers 14 residues. After removal of 4 bases from V and 1 base from J, the junction contained 3 bases not matched to a gene. Germline lookup yields CDR1 MDHEN and CDR2 SYDVKM.

The gene calls are TRBV6-1 and TRBJ1-1, with D hard to call. This CDR3 has 15 residues. The V end lost 6 bases, the J end lost 1 base, and 15 bases lay between the germline ends. Germline values: CDR1 MNHNS, CDR2 SASEGT. In DNA, the CDR3 is TGTGCCAGCAGCGTTAAAGAGGCTGGGAACACTGAAGCTTTCTTT. It codes for CASSVKEAGNTEAFF.

DNA of the CDR3: TGTGCCAGCAGCATAAGTAGCGGGAGGGCCCCCTACTACGAGCAGTACTTC. Its translation: CASSISSGRAPYYEQYF. The chain recombines TRBV7-8 with TRBJ2-7, with 11 bases fitting TRBD2. V was pared by 5 bases and J by 3 bases, with 12 bases of the junction left unmatched. The germline V gene encodes CDR1 SGHVS and CDR2 FQNEAQ. The CDR3 covers 17 residues.

The rearrangement uses TRBV18 and TRBJ1-5, with D unclear. The V gene's germline CDR1 is KGHSH and CDR2 LQKENI. V gave up 3 bases and J gave up 3 bases, with 12 bases separating them. This CDR3 has 15 amino acids. The CDR3: CASSPSGPNNQPQHF. The DNA of the CDR3 is TGTGCCAGCTCACCGAGCGGTCCCAACAATCAGCCCCAGCATTTT.

The chain couples TRBV5-1 to TRBJ2-1; D call uncertain. The germline V gene has CDR1 SGHRS and CDR2 YFSETQ. The CDR3 runs 15 residues. Trimming took 4 bases from V and 4 from J, leaving 15 bases between them. The CDR3 region has the DNA TGCGCCAGCAGCCGCCACAGCGAGTCGTACAATGAGCAGTTCTTC. Translating gives CASSRHSESYNEQFF.

This clone was recorded only once. CDR3 amino acids: CASSYSGLQQYF. The CDR3 bases are TGTGCCAGCAGTTACTCGGGTCTGCAGCAGTACTTC. The genes are TRBV6-6 and TRBJ2-7; D unresolved. The CDR3 runs 12 residues. Trimming stripped 0 bases from V and 8 bases from J, with 8 bases between. Germline loops: CDR1 MNHNY, CDR2 SVGAGI (reference sequence).

This chain joins TRBV11-2 and TRBJ2-7; 12 bases fit TRBD1. The CDR3 runs to 16 residues. V was clipped by 2 bases and J by 7 bases; unmatched bases: 9. CDR1 SGHAT and CDR2 FQNNGV come from the germline V gene. DNA of the CDR3: TGTGCCAGCAGCTTAATTAGGGGACAGGGGGCGCAAGAGCAGTACTTC. Its translation: CASSLIRGQGAQEQYF.

The chain employs TRBV5-1 and TRBJ2-1; D perhaps matches TRBD2 (6 bases). V lost 1 base and J lost 7, with 15 bases in between. Germline V gene sequence: CDR1 SGHRS, CDR2 YFSETQ. The CDR3 extends over 15 amino acids. The CDR3 bases are TGCGCCAGCAGCTTGATCGGGAGAGGCAGGAATGAGCAGTTCTTC. Amino acid sequence: CASSLIGRGRNEQFF.

J is TRBJ1-4 and V is TRBV2, with 8 bases fitting TRBD1. The CDR3 has 13 residues. The germline V gene has CDR1 SNHLY and CDR2 FYNNEI. The V gene end was trimmed by 11 bases and the J gene end by 4 bases; junction bases not matched to a gene: 6. The CDR3 DNA reads as TGTGCCGACCAGGGGGCCGGTAATGAAAAACTGTTTTTT. Its protein product is CADQGAGNEKLFF.

V and J are TRBV6-5 and TRBJ2-1; TRBD1 is a possible D gene (6 bases). Germline values: CDR1 MNHEY, CDR2 SVGAGI. This CDR3 is built from 14 residues. V was cut by 4 bases and J by 9 bases, with 16 bases left in between. DNA of the CDR3: TGTGCCAGCAGTTCACAGGGTAGGCTAAGTGAGCAGTTCTTC. Translated: CASSSQGRLSEQFF.

The rearrangement joins TRBV7-8 to TRBJ1-1; D unclear. The CDR3 covers 14 residues. Germline V gene sequence: CDR1 SGHVS, CDR2 FQNEAQ. V was pared by 0 bases and J by 4 bases, with 9 bases between. As DNA, the CDR3 is TGTGCCAGCAGCTTAGCGGGTTTAGGCACTGAAGCTTTCTTT. Residues: CASSLAGLGTEAFF.